This entry lists 27 T cell receptor beta chains sequenced from one sample in a study of blood T cell repertoires in COVID-19. Sequencing was performed with immunoSEQ multiplex PCR; in TCRdb, only in-frame clones are kept and a portion is missing. This table has a few hundred thousand clones, around 83% appearing once. Sequencing used peripheral blood. These receptor sequences come from a human donor in a cohort sampled during active COVID-19.

The gene calls are TRBV2 and TRBJ2-1; 10 nucleotides match TRBD2. The CDR3 is made up of 15 amino acids. The ends lost 5 bases at V and 7 bases at J; junction bases unmatched: 8. Per germline, CDR1 SNHLY and CDR2 FYNNEI. Written as DNA, the CDR3 is TGTGCCAGCAGTCTTCTGGGAGCGGGAGGGAATGAGCAGTTCTTC. Encoded protein: CASSLLGAGGNEQFF.

The chain combines TRBV13 with TRBJ1-3; unclear D gene. The V gene lost 3 bases and the J gene lost 0 bases, with 12 bases spanning the gap. This CDR3 is 16 amino acids long. In germline, CDR1 is PRHDT, CDR2 FYEKMQ (reference sequence). The chain's CDR3 is CASSFYSPSSGNTIYF. The CDR3 bases are TGTGCCAGCAGCTTTTATAGCCCGAGCTCTGGAAACACCATATATTTT.

Notes on this clone: The germline gene is not matched at one end of the junction; a read error may be the cause. V is TRBV9 and J is TRBJ1-2, with 8 bases identical to TRBD1. This CDR3 has 9 amino acids. Germline lookup yields CDR1 SGDLS and CDR2 YYNGEE. The CDR3 sequence: CASSPGQGF. CDR3 DNA sequence: TGTGCCAGCAGCCCCGGACAGGGCTTC.

V gene TRBV6-5 combines with J gene TRBJ2-5; a possible D gene is TRBD2 (5 bases). The CDR3 totals 13 residues. Trimming took 8 bases from V and 2 from J, leaving 12 bases between them. CDR1 and CDR2 (germline): MNHEY, SVGAGI. CDR3 nucleotide sequence: TGTGCCAGCCGCATGGGGAGACAAGAGACCCAGTACTTC. The encoded protein is CASRMGRQETQYF.

The CDR3 region is CASSQAPGQQETQYF. In nucleotides, the CDR3 is TGTGCCAGCAGCCAAGCGCCGGGACAGCAAGAGACCCAGTACTTC. The chain couples TRBV3-1 (or the pseudogene TRBV3-2) to TRBJ2-5, with 7 bases fitting TRBD1. Germline loops: CDR1 LGHDT, CDR2 YNNKEL (reference sequence). The CDR3 totals 15 residues. The trim removed 1 base at V and 2 bases at J, leaving 4 bases unmatched.

About this clone: A much larger clone lies a single base off, so this may be a read error. V and J are TRBV5-4 and TRBJ2-7, with TRBD2 matching over 9 bases. The V and J ends lost 4 bases and 0 bases, in that order; junction bases with no gene match: 2. Per germline, CDR1 SGHNT and CDR2 YYREEE (reference sequence). The CDR3 runs 14 residues. The CDR3 loop reads CASSVSGSSYEQYF. The CDR3 DNA reads TGTGCCAGCAGCGTTAGCGGGAGCTCCTACGAGCAGTACTTC.

The chain employs TRBV27 and TRBJ1-6; D remains ambiguous. Per the germline V gene, CDR1 is MNHEY and CDR2 is SMNVEV (reference sequence). This CDR3 region has 11 residues. V shed 4 bases and J shed 9 bases, with 4 bases lying between them. The CDR3 sequence: CASSYLSPLHF. The CDR3 bases are TGTGCCAGCAGTTATCTTTCACCCCTCCACTTT.

This clone was counted a single time. The V call is TRBV18, the J call TRBJ1-3; tentative D call: TRBD1 (5 bases). The CDR3 covers 16 residues. Germline CDR1 KGHSH, CDR2 LQKENI. Deletions cut 6 bases from V and 1 base from J, with 16 bases between. CDR3 nucleotides: TGTGCCAGCTCCCCAGCTGCAGGGCGATCTGGAAACACCATATATTTT. The encoded protein is CASSPAAGRSGNTIYF.

The V gene is TRBV5-4, the J gene TRBJ2-7; the match to TRBD2 covers 9 bases. The CDR3 is 19 residues long. The germline CDR1 and CDR2 sequences are SGHNT and YYREEE (reference sequence). V lost 0 bases and J lost 0; bases outside the gene matches: 13. The CDR3 here is CASSLASSSGRFLSYEQYF. In DNA form, the CDR3 reads TGTGCCAGCAGCTTGGCCTCTTCGAGCGGGAGGTTCCTCTCCTACGAGCAGTACTTC.

The chain joins TRBV18 to TRBJ2-7, with 7 bases aligning to TRBD2. CDR1 is KGHSH and CDR2 is LQKENI in the germline V gene. V lost 3 bases to trimming and J lost 0 bases; unmatched junction nucleotides: 8. The CDR3 has 16 residues. DNA for the CDR3: TGTGCCAGCTCACCCCTCGGACGGGAGGCCTCCTACGAGCAGTACTTC. Its translation is CASSPLGREASYEQYF.

The genes are TRBV2 and TRBJ2-7; the D is unclear. Germline CDR1 and CDR2: SNHLY and FYNNEI. CDR3 length: 14 amino acids. Deletions cut 2 bases from V and 3 bases from J, with 11 bases between. The CDR3 DNA follows: TGTGCCAGCAGTGAATCCAACACCTTCTACGAGCAGTACTTC. This codes for CASSESNTFYEQYF.

This clone was seen just once. This chain links TRBV7-9 with TRBJ2-7; TRBD2 matches 9 bases. V lost 4 bases, J lost 6 bases, and 10 bases stayed unmatched. The CDR3 sequence is 15 residues long. From germline, CDR1 is SEHNR and CDR2 FQNEAQ (reference sequence). For the CDR3, the DNA is TGTGCCAGCAGCTCGACTTCCGGGACTAGCACCGAGCAGTACTTC. It encodes CASSSTSGTSTEQYF.

This clone showed up many times. The chain has TRBV3-1 (or the pseudogene TRBV3-2) and TRBJ1-4; 7 bases fit TRBD1. V lost 4 bases and J lost 5; bases outside the gene matches: 7. This CDR3 is 15 amino acids long. Germline lookup yields CDR1 LGHDT and CDR2 YNNKEL (reference sequence). The CDR3 sequence: CASSPRQGTNEKLFF. The CDR3 region has the DNA TGTGCCAGCAGCCCAAGACAGGGAACAAATGAAAAACTGTTTTTT.

The V call is TRBV10-3, the J call TRBJ2-3; 8 positions agree with TRBD2. The length of the CDR3 is 16 residues. The V gene end was trimmed by 3 bases and the J gene end by 5 bases; junction bases not matched to a gene: 10. CDR1 and CDR2 (germline): ENHRY, SYGVKD. The CDR3 DNA reads TGTGCCATCAGTGACTGGCCTAGCGGGCCCGTAGATACGCAGTATTTT. Its protein product is CAISDWPSGPVDTQYF.

The chain couples TRBV7-9 to TRBJ2-3; no firm D call. V was clipped by 1 base and J by 0 bases, with 5 bases between them. Germline-derived CDR1 and CDR2 are SEHNR and FQNEAQ (reference sequence). The CDR3 contains 14 residues. The CDR3 DNA sequence: TGTGCCAGCAGCTTAGGAGTGAGCACAGATACGCAGTATTTT. Amino acid sequence: CASSLGVSTDTQYF.

The chain couples TRBV6-1 to TRBJ2-1; D not resolved. With 1 base removed from V and 7 bases from J, the gap between germline ends came to 11 bases. Germline assignment: CDR1 MNHNS and CDR2 SASEGT. The length of the CDR3 is 14 residues. CDR3 sequence: CASSEGVARNEQFF. The CDR3 bases are TGTGCCAGCAGTGAAGGAGTAGCCCGTAATGAGCAGTTCTTC.

The chain links TRBV19 to TRBJ1-3; D not resolved. CDR3 length equals 13 residues. Germline CDR1 LNHDA, CDR2 SQIVND (reference sequence). Trimming stripped 4 bases from V and 4 bases from J, with 8 bases between. The CDR3 protein is CASSRGKGNTIYF. CDR3 nucleotide sequence: TGTGCCAGTAGTAGAGGAAAAGGAAACACCATATATTTT.

The chain links TRBV5-1 to TRBJ2-1, with D possibly being TRBD2 (6 bases). Germline-derived CDR1 and CDR2 are SGHRS and YFSETQ. The CDR3 is 16 residues long. Trimming took 0 bases from V and 3 from J, leaving 13 bases between them. This CDR3 is CASSLASVADYNEQFF. Written as DNA, the CDR3 is TGCGCCAGCAGCTTGGCCTCGGTAGCGGACTACAATGAGCAGTTCTTC.

The chain uses TRBV27 and TRBJ2-5, with 9 bases matching TRBD1. The CDR3 has 15 residues. V shed 1 base, J shed 5 bases, and the junction held 5 bases outside the gene matches. Per germline, CDR1 MNHEY and CDR2 SMNVEV (reference sequence). In DNA, the CDR3 is TGTGCCAGCAGTTTATTGACAGGGGGTGTGGAGACCCAGTACTTC. Its protein is CASSLLTGGVETQYF.

V usage is TRBV7-9 and J usage is TRBJ1-1; D not resolved. Germline V gives CDR1 SEHNR, CDR2 FQNEAQ (reference sequence). V lost 1 base and J lost 11, with 5 bases in between. The CDR3 extends over 10 amino acids. The CDR3 region has the DNA TGTGCCAGCAGCTTAGATGAGGCTTTCTTT. Amino acid sequence: CASSLDEAFF.

This rearrangement joins TRBV12-3 or TRBV12-4 to TRBJ1-2; D is unclear. CDR3 size: 12 residues. Trimming took 5 bases from V and 9 from J, leaving 13 bases between them. CDR3 sequence: CASSLASGSYTF. CDR3 sequence (DNA): TGTGCCAGCAGTCTCGCCAGCGGTAGCTACACCTTC.

The genes are TRBV7-9 and TRBJ1-3; TRBD1 might be the D (5 bases). V dropped 5 bases and J dropped 4 bases, with 9 bases sitting between them. CDR1 and CDR2 (germline): SEHNR, FQNEAQ (reference sequence). The CDR3 length is 13 residues. Written as DNA, the CDR3 is TGTGCCAGCAGCCAGGGCCCAGGAAACACCATATATTTT. Translation gives CASSQGPGNTIYF.

The chain links TRBV20-1 to TRBJ2-1; TRBD2 matches at 12 bases. The germline V gene encodes CDR1 DFQATT and CDR2 SNEGSKA (reference sequence). This CDR3 is 15 amino acids long. V lost 3 bases to trimming and J lost 2 bases; unmatched junction nucleotides: 2. CDR3 DNA sequence: TGCAGTGCTAGTCCTAGCGGGAGGGCCTACAATGAGCAGTTCTTC. Translating gives CSASPSGRAYNEQFF.

The chain couples TRBV9 to TRBJ2-1; TRBD2 agrees at 10 bases. CDR3 length equals 16 residues. The germline V gene encodes CDR1 SGDLS and CDR2 YYNGEE. V lost 3 bases, J lost 5 bases, and 8 bases stayed unmatched. In nucleotides, the CDR3 is TGTGCCAGCAGCGCTAGATCTAGCGGGAGTAACAATGAGCAGTTCTTC. Protein: CASSARSSGSNNEQFF.

Here the CDR3 DNA reads TGTGCCAGCAGTGGGACTAACGGGAGTGAGCAGTTCTTC. Its translation: CASSGTNGSEQFF. V gene TRBV2 combines with J gene TRBJ2-1; D is perhaps TRBD2 (6 bases). Germline V lookup: CDR1 SNHLY, CDR2 FYNNEI. Trimming took off 4 bases at V and 9 bases at J, with 13 bases between the two ends. This CDR3 comprises 13 residues. Full variable domain (remainder filled in from reference TRBV2 and TRBJ2-1): EPEVTQTPSHQVTQMGQEVILRCVPISNHLYFYWYRQILGQKVEFLVSFYNNEISEKSEIFDDQFSVERPDGSNFTLKIRSTKLEDSAMYFCASSGTNGSEQFFGPGTRLTVL.

The chain joins TRBV4-2 to TRBJ2-2; 8 positions agree with TRBD2. The CDR3 length is 16 residues. The germline V gene encodes CDR1 LGHNA and CDR2 YNFKEQ. The V gene end was trimmed by 1 base and the J gene end by 6 bases; junction bases not matched to a gene: 7. DNA of the CDR3: TGTGCCAGCAGCCAAGGGACTAGCCCGTCTTCCGGGGAGCTGTTTTTT. Protein product: CASSQGTSPSSGELFF.

Comments on this clone: This CDR3 is also generated by other DNA sequences in the sample. The chain employs TRBV28 and TRBJ1-4; 8 bases align to TRBD1. The CDR3 is made up of 15 amino acids. The trim removed 7 bases at V and 0 bases at J, leaving 4 bases unmatched. Germline-derived CDR1 and CDR2 are MDHEN and SYDVKM. CDR3 nucleotides: TGTGCCAGCATCCAGACAGGGGCAACTAATGAAAAACTGTTTTTT. Amino acids: CASIQTGATNEKLFF. Complete variable domain (other parts from reference TRBV28 and TRBJ1-4): DVKVTQSSRYLVKRTGEKVFLECVQDMDHENMFWYRQDPGLGLRLIYFSYDVKMKEKGDIPEGYSVSREKKERFSLILESASTNQTSMYLCASIQTGATNEKLFFGSGTQLSVL.